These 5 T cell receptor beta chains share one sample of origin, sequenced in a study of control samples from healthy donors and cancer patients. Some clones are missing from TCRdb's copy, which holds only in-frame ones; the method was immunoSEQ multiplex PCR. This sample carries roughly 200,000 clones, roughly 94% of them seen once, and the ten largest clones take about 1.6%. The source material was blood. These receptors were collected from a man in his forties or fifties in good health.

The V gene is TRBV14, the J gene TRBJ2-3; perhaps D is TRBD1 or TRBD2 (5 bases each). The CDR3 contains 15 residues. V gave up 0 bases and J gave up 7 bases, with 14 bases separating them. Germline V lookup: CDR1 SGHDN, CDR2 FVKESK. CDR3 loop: CASSQDRRGGHTQYF. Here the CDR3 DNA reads TGTGCCAGCAGCCAAGATCGACGGGGCGGCCATACGCAGTATTTT.

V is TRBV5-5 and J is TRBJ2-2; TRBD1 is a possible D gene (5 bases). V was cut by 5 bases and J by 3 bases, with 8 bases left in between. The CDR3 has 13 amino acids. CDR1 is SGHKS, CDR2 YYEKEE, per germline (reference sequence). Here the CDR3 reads CASSQQDTGELFF. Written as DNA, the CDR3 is TGTGCCAGCAGTCAACAGGACACCGGGGAGCTGTTTTTT.

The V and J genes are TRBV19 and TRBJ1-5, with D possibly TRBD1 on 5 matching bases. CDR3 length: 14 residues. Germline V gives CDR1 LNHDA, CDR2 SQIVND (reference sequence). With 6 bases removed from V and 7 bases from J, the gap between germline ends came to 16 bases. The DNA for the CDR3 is TGTGCCAGTAGCTTAATGCAGGGAGGCCAGCCCCAGCATTTT. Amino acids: CASSLMQGGQPQHF.

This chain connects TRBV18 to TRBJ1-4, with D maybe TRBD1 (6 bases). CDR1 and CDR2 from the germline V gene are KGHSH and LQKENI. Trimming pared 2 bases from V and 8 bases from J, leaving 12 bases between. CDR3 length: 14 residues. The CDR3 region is CASSPVGGGEKLFF. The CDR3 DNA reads TGTGCCAGCTCACCAGTCGGGGGGGGCGAAAAACTGTTTTTT. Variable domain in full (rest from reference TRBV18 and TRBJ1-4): NAGVMQNPRHLVRRRGQEARLRCSPMKGHSHVYWYRQLPEEGLKFMVYLQKENIIDESGMPKERFSAEFPKEGPSILRIQQVVRGDSAAYFCASSPVGGGEKLFFGSGTQLSVL.

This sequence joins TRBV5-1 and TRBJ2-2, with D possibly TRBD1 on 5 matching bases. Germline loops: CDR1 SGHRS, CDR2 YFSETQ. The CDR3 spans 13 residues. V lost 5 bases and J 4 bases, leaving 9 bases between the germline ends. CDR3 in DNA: TGCGCCAGCAGTCCCCAGGGCACCGGGGAGCTGTTTTTT. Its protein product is CASSPQGTGELFF.